The T cell receptor (beta chain) under discussion was sequenced for a study of shared clonotypes between healthy human individuals. Positive CCR7 selection of CD45RO-negative cells yielded the naive CD8 cells, and terminally differentiated effector memory CD45RA+ cells were excluded. Comment on this clone: Its target is not known.

Several immunoSEQ 96-well plates shared each subset's DNA, each plate a replicate. TCRdb's table, derived via immunoSEQ multiplex PCR, lists solely in-frame clones and lacks some. The table includes about 1.9 million clones, over 85% detected once. Study conclusions and caveats: Represented diversity (both genetic and exposure-history) was limited by the small number of donors. The researchers took only blood, and tissue repertoires probably look different. Sorted-subset sequencing, rarefaction showed, was incomplete despite large depth.

Sequenced: naive CD8+ T cells from PBMCs. The receptor comes from a man between 18 and 35 years old in good health. Some clones in this sample may be carry-over from other donors' samples.

The CDR3 DNA reads as TGTGCCAGCAGTTTAATAACAGGGGATGGCTACACCTTC. Residues: CASSLITGDGYTF. The chain has TRBV28 and TRBJ1-2; 7 positions agree with TRBD1. With V trimmed by 2 bases and J by 6 bases, 3 bases remained unmatched. CDR1 is MDHEN, CDR2 SYDVKM, per germline. The CDR3 has 13 residues.